This T cell receptor (beta chain) was captured by sequencing in a study of T cell changes during pregnancy in multiple sclerosis (dated by TCRdb to the late 2010s). Context from the whole study: In women with multiple sclerosis, the researchers looked at how the T cell repertoire shifted as pregnancy progressed.

The germline V gene encodes CDR1 SQVTM and CDR2 ANQGSEA. From V the trimming removes 7 bases and from J it removes 9 bases, while the gene matches leave 10 bases of the junction unaccounted for. Counted from cysteine to phenylalanine, this CDR3 has 14 amino acids. Only the CDR3 DNA stays, 42 bases, in frame from base 1. Concerning this clone itself: Its antigen specificity is not known. The sample holds no much larger clone one base away, and base qualities are not on file.

To prepare the library, the immunoSEQ multiplex PCR assay was applied. This is the immuneACCESS table as TCRdb keeps it, with only in-frame sequences that have V and J called. A part of the clones is gone; compared with another copy, unresolved V genes explain less than half, and the rest is unexplained. For this sample there are about 99,000 clones; 90% to 95% appear just once. The top ten constitute more than 0.75% of the sample. The chain employs TRBV29-1 and TRBJ2-1, and 12 junction bases match TRBD1. This specimen was peripheral blood, taken after pregnancy. This clonotype originated in a female donor with multiple sclerosis, enrolled in a pregnancy study. The CDR3: CSAPTGTGGGEQFF. The DNA is as follows: TGCAGCGCCCCGACCGGGACAGGGGGCGGTGAGCAGTTCTTC.